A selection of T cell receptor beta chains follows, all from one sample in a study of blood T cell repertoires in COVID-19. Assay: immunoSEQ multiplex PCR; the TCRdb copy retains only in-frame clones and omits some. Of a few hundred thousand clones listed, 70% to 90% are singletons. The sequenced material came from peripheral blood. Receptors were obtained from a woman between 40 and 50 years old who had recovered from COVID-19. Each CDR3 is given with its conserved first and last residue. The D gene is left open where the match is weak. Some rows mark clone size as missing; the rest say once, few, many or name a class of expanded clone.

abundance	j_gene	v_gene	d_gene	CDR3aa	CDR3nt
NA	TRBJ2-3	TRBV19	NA	CASSTQISTDTQYF	TGTGCCAGTAGTACACAAATTAGCACAGATACGCAGTATTTT
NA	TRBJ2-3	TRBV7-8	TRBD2	CASSPGLAGGPSDTQYF	TGTGCCAGCAGCCCGGGACTAGCGGGAGGGCCCTCAGATACGCAGTATTTT
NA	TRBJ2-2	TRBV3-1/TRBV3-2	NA	CASSQVGGTTGELFF	TGTGCCAGCAGCCAAGTGGGTGGGACAACCGGGGAGCTGTTTTTT
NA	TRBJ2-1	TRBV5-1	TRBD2	CASSPWTSGYNEQFF	TGCGCCAGCAGCCCCTGGACTAGCGGGTACAATGAGCAGTTCTTC
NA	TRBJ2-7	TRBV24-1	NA	CATSDGGGYEQYF	TGTGCCACCAGTGATGGGGGCGGCTACGAGCAGTACTTC
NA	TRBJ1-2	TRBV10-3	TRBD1	CAIRPLGQHF	TGTGCCATCAGGCCCTTGGGACAGCACTTC
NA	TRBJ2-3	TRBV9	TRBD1	CASSVGDSRTDTQYF	TGTGCCAGCAGCGTGGGGGACAGCCGCACAGATACGCAGTATTTT
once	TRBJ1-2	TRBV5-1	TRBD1	CASSLAGGTGQDGYTF	TGCGCCAGCAGCTTGGCCGGAGGGACAGGCCAAGATGGCTACACCTTC
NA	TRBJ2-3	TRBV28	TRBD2	CASSLAGGGTDTQYF	TGTGCCAGCAGCCTAGCGGGAGGTGGGACAGATACGCAGTATTTT
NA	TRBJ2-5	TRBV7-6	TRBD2	CASSPAASGSEETQYF	TGTGCCAGCAGCCCGGCGGCTAGCGGGAGCGAAGAGACCCAGTACTTC
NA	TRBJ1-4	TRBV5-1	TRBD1	CASSPVPGGTNEKLFF	TGCGCCAGCAGCCCTGTCCCAGGGGGCACTAATGAAAAACTGTTTTTT
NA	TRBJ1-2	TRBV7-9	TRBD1	CASSSRDRVYYGYTF	TGTGCCAGCAGCTCACGGGACAGGGTGTACTATGGCTACACCTTC
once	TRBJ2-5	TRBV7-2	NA	CASSLSAAWGEETQYF	TGTGCCAGCAGCTTATCGGCGGCGTGGGGCGAGGAGACCCAGTACTTC
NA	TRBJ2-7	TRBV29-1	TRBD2	CSVAAGGLSEQYF	TGCAGCGTTGCGGCGGGAGGTCTGAGTGAGCAGTACTTC
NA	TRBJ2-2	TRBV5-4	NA	CASSYGGNRGRGTGELFF	TGTGCCAGCAGTTATGGGGGGAACAGGGGTCGTGGTACCGGGGAGCTGTTTTTT
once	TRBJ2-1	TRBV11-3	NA	CASSLGLAPSYNEQFF	TGTGCCAGCAGCTTAGGGCTAGCGCCCTCCTACAATGAGCAGTTCTTC
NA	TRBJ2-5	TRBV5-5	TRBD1	CASSVGPPGGSETQYF	TGTGCCAGCAGCGTGGGGCCCCCAGGGGGCTCGGAGACCCAGTACTTC